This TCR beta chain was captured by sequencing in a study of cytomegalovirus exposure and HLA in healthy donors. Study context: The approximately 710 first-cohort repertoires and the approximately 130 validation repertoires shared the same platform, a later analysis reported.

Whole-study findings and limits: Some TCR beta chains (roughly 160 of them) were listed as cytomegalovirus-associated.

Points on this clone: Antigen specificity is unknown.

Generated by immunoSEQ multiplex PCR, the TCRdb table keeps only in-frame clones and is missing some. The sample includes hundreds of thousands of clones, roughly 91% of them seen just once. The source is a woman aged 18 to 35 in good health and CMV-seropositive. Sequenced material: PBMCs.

The DNA of the CDR3 is TGTGCCTGGAGTGTACGCGGGTGGGGGGACGGGGAGCTGTTTTTT. It codes for CAWSVRGWGDGELFF. The chain is built from TRBV30 and TRBJ2-2; possibly TRBD2 for D (6 bases). With 0 bases removed from V and 7 bases from J, the gap between germline ends came to 15 bases. CDR1 GTSNPN and CDR2 SVGIG come from the germline V gene (reference sequence). The CDR3 covers 15 residues.